The TCR beta chain described here comes from a study of CD8 T cells in ankylosing spondylitis. Study outcomes and limitations: Matched ankylosing spondylitis synovial fluid reportedly showed significant enrichment of disease-linked clones. Earlier authors reported some of these motif variants in reactive arthritis synovial fluid and blood. A motif of seven or eight highly homologous TCR beta variants was seen as apparently characteristic of ankylosing spondylitis blood. Peripheral blood held disease-linked clones only at relatively low frequency, and these were CD8+.

TCRdb ran MiXCR on the 5' RACE reads and lists one entry per CDR3 protein. The repertoire consists of more than 35,000 distinct CDR3 sequences, with around 6.2% occurring once and the leading ten covering roughly 12%. This clonotype was observed at least ten times. Its specificity is not known. This CDR3 spans 13 amino acids. Germline V gene sequence: CDR1 LGHDT, CDR2 YNNKEL (reference sequence). After removal of 3 bases from V and 11 bases from J, the junction contained 4 bases not matched to a gene. Sequenced material: blood, either unsorted or a sorted T cell fraction (not recorded which). V usage is TRBV3-1 and J usage is TRBJ2-5, with TRBD2 matching 12 bases. This clonotype was obtained from a male donor with ankylosing spondylitis or in good health (not recorded which). Written as DNA, the CDR3 is TGTGCCAGCAGCCAGGCGACTAGCGGGGGTCAGTACTTC. Its protein is CASSQATSGGQYF.